A selection of T cell receptor beta chains follows, all from one sample in a study of T cells after yellow fever vaccination. TCRdb ran MiXCR on the 5' RACE reads and lists one entry per CDR3 protein. The sample has roughly 500,000 distinct CDR3 sequences; around 21% are singletons. The input for sequencing was PBMCs, taken 15 days after the yellow fever booster vaccination. Receptor source: a man under 40 who received the YFV17D yellow fever vaccine. Both conserved end residues are part of each CDR3. Each record gives: V gene, clone size, J gene, D gene, CDR3 protein, CDR3 DNA. A D gene is named only where the DNA matches it firmly. For some rows the clone size is stated as once, few or many, or as a class when expanded; others skip it.

TRBV5-1,few,TRBJ2-1,TRBD2,CASSSSVTSGSSYNEQFF,TGCGCCAGCAGCTCGTCGGTGACTAGCGGGAGCTCCTACAATGAGCAGTTCTTC
TRBV21-1,few,TRBJ1-4,-,CASSRLSTGATNEKLFF,TGTGCCAGCAGCAGGCTTTCCACAGGTGCAACTAATGAAAAACTGTTTTTT
TRBV5-1,few,TRBJ2-2,TRBD2,CASSDSGKTNTGELFF,TGCGCCAGCAGTGATAGCGGGAAGACGAACACCGGGGAGCTGTTTTTT
TRBV12-3/TRBV12-4,-,TRBJ1-5,-,CASRAGTDQPQHF,TGTGCCAGCCGAGCCGGGACGGATCAGCCCCAGCATTTT
TRBV5-5,-,TRBJ2-1,TRBD2,CASSLAGGGLFYNEQFF,TGTGCCAGCAGCTTGGCCGGCGGGGGGCTATTCTACAATGAGCAGTTCTTC
TRBV27,-,TRBJ2-1,TRBD2,CASSLLAGEEGEQFF,TGTGCCAGCAGTTTACTAGCGGGAGAGGAGGGTGAGCAGTTCTTC
TRBV20-1,-,TRBJ1-2,-,CSALWAGGYTF,TGCAGTGCTCTCTGGGCTGGTGGCTACACCTTC
TRBV29-1,few,TRBJ2-3,-,CSVTVSGTSTDTQYF,TGCAGCGTGACGGTTAGCGGAACTAGCACAGATACGCAGTATTTT
TRBV28,-,TRBJ2-7,TRBD1,CASSFSTWAGGLYEQYF,TGTGCCAGCAGTTTTTCCACCTGGGCAGGGGGTCTCTACGAGCAGTACTTC
TRBV25-1,-,TRBJ1-4,TRBD1,CASSDPGQGVEKLFF,TGTGCCAGCAGTGACCCTGGACAGGGGGTCGAAAAACTGTTTTTT
TRBV11-2,few,TRBJ2-5,-,CASSSYDGLHQETQYF,TGTGCCAGCAGTTCTTACGATGGACTGCACCAAGAGACCCAGTACTTC
TRBV29-1,few,TRBJ2-3,TRBD1,CSVRDREGRTDTQYF,TGCAGCGTAAGGGACAGGGAAGGGAGAACAGATACGCAGTATTTT
TRBV4-2,few,TRBJ2-3,TRBD2,CASSQVSGRATDTQYF,TGTGCCAGCAGCCAAGTGAGCGGGAGGGCCACAGATACGCAGTATTTT
TRBV4-3,-,TRBJ2-1,-,CASSDQEWNEQFF,TGCGCCAGCAGCGACCAGGAGTGGAATGAGCAGTTCTTC
TRBV27,-,TRBJ2-7,TRBD1,CASRKGQGGAYEQYF,TGTGCCAGCAGGAAGGGACAGGGAGGAGCCTACGAGCAGTACTTC
TRBV5-1,-,TRBJ1-2,-,CASSLSGGVEGYTF,TGCGCCAGCAGCTTGTCAGGAGGGGTAGAAGGCTACACCTTC
TRBV6-1,few,TRBJ1-2,-,CASSPGPPEDGYTF,TGTGCCAGCAGCCCCGGGCCCCCGGAGGATGGCTACACCTTC
TRBV6-5,few,TRBJ1-4,TRBD1,CASSSLQGKLFF,TGTGCCAGCAGTTCACTACAGGGGAAACTGTTTTTT
TRBV28,few,TRBJ2-2,-,CASSLSGGSANTGELFF,TGTGCCAGCAGTTTAAGCGGAGGGTCTGCGAACACCGGGGAGCTGTTTTTT
TRBV20-1,-,TRBJ1-6,-,CSAREGTLNSPLHF,TGCAGTGCTAGAGAGGGAACATTGAATTCACCCCTCCACTTT
TRBV5-6,-,TRBJ2-1,TRBD2,CASSFFWTSGYNEQFF,TGTGCCAGCAGCTTTTTCTGGACTAGCGGTTACAATGAGCAGTTCTTC
TRBV28,-,TRBJ2-1,TRBD2,CASSRGTSGDNEQFF,TGTGCCAGCAGCCGCGGGACTAGCGGGGACAATGAGCAGTTCTTC
TRBV7-3,few,TRBJ2-4,-,CASSLGVSDSIQYF,TGTGCCAGCAGCTTAGGAGTCAGCGATAGCATTCAGTACTTC
TRBV1,few,TRBJ2-7,-,CTSSLADYEQYF,TGCACCAGCAGTCTAGCGGACTACGAGCAGTACTTC
TRBV7-6,-,TRBJ2-2,-,CASSPGDRLTGELFF,TGTGCCAGCAGCCCGGGGGACAGACTCACCGGGGAGCTGTTTTTT
TRBV5-6,few,TRBJ2-7,-,CASSLYLGSYEQYF,TGTGCCAGCAGCTTGTATTTGGGGTCCTACGAGCAGTACTTC
TRBV7-9,few,TRBJ2-7,-,CASSPPGWALSSYEQYF,TGTGCCAGCAGCCCCCCAGGTTGGGCTCTCAGCTCCTACGAGCAGTACTTC
TRBV3-1,-,TRBJ2-7,-,CASSQGSVGLFSYEQYF,TGTGCCAGCAGCCAAGGATCAGTCGGTTTATTCTCCTACGAGCAGTACTTC
TRBV20-1,many,TRBJ2-1,-,CSASTQVEQFF,TGCAGTGCTAGCACGCAGGTTGAGCAGTTCTTC
TRBV3-1,few,TRBJ2-7,TRBD2,CASSQGRAGTYEQYF,TGTGCCAGCAGCCAAGGGCGAGCGGGAACCTACGAGCAGTACTTC
TRBV12-3/TRBV12-4,-,TRBJ2-3,-,CASSSSGSDTQYF,TGTGCCAGCAGTTCTTCAGGGTCAGATACGCAGTATTTT
TRBV5-1,-,TRBJ2-3,-,CASSWDRVDTQYF,TGCGCCAGCAGCTGGGACCGGGTGGATACGCAGTATTTT
TRBV9,few,TRBJ2-2,TRBD2,CASSQISGSRHGELFF,TGTGCCAGCAGCCAAATTAGCGGGAGTCGCCACGGGGAGCTGTTTTTT
TRBV7-2,-,TRBJ2-1,-,CASSLGGQYNEQFF,TGTGCCAGCAGCCTGGGGGGTCAATACAATGAGCAGTTCTTC
TRBV30,few,TRBJ2-1,-,CAWDMPGLLNEQFF,TGTGCCTGGGATATGCCCGGACTGTTGAATGAGCAGTTCTTC
TRBV29-1,-,TRBJ2-5,TRBD1,CSVKVTGNIQETQYF,TGCAGCGTGAAAGTGACAGGGAATATCCAAGAGACCCAGTACTTC
TRBV9,few,TRBJ2-5,TRBD2,CASSTGTSGQETQYF,TGTGCCAGCAGCACCGGGACTAGCGGCCAAGAGACCCAGTACTTC
TRBV5-1,-,TRBJ2-2,-,CASSLAGPGTGELLF,TGCGCCAGCAGCTTGGCCGGGCCGGGCACCGGGGAGCTGCTTTTT
TRBV20-1,many,TRBJ2-5,-,CSAIGSQETQYF,TGCAGTGCTATAGGCAGTCAAGAGACCCAGTACTTC
TRBV5-1,few,TRBJ2-7,-,CASSPPGNSYEQYF,TGCGCCAGCAGCCCCCCGGGCAACAGCTACGAGCAGTACTTC
TRBV10-3,-,TRBJ2-5,-,CAISDHRETQYF,TGTGCCATCAGTGACCATCGAGAGACCCAGTACTTC
TRBV19,once,TRBJ2-1,-,CASRSGSYNEQFF,TGTGCCAGTAGGAGCGGATCATACAATGAGCAGTTCTTC
TRBV12-5,once,TRBJ1-3,-,CASGRVTSGNTIYF,TGTGCTAGTGGACGGGTCACCTCTGGAAACACCATATATTTT
TRBV7-8,-,TRBJ2-3,-,CASSRDNTDTQYF,TGTGCCAGCAGCAGGGACAACACAGATACGCAGTATTTT
TRBV6-5,-,TRBJ2-1,TRBD2,CASSWLAGTYNEQFF,TGTGCCAGCAGTTGGCTAGCGGGAACCTACAATGAGCAGTTCTTC
TRBV5-1,once,TRBJ1-1,TRBD1,CASAIDRGLTEAFF,TGCGCCAGCGCAATAGACAGGGGGCTTACTGAAGCTTTCTTT
TRBV12-3/TRBV12-4,few,TRBJ2-1,-,CASSRQVNEQFF,TGTGCCAGCAGCCGACAGGTCAATGAGCAGTTCTTC
TRBV20-1,few,TRBJ1-4,-,CSARRVGAGEKLFF,TGCAGTGCTAGAAGGGTGGGGGCAGGGGAAAAACTGTTTTTT
TRBV18,-,TRBJ2-2,-,CASSPLQGTGTGELFF,TGTGCCAGCTCACCTCTCCAGGGAACGGGCACCGGGGAGCTGTTTTTT
TRBV7-9,few,TRBJ2-5,-,CASRREAQETQYF,TGTGCCAGCAGGAGGGAGGCCCAAGAGACCCAGTACTTC
TRBV7-9,-,TRBJ1-1,TRBD1,CASRLQGATEAFF,TGTGCCAGCAGGTTACAGGGGGCGACTGAAGCTTTCTTT
TRBV6-1,few,TRBJ2-2,TRBD1,CASRLTGVGELFF,TGTGCCAGCAGGCTGACAGGGGTCGGGGAGCTGTTTTTT
TRBV12-3/TRBV12-4,few,TRBJ1-1,TRBD1,CASSLTGARTEAFF,TGTGCCAGCAGTCTAACAGGGGCCCGAACTGAAGCTTTCTTT
TRBV7-9,few,TRBJ2-5,TRBD2,CASSLTTGLQVETQYF,TGTGCCAGCAGCTTAACTACGGGACTACAAGTGGAGACCCAGTACTTC
TRBV4-2,few,TRBJ2-5,-,CASSQGVSPEETQYF,TGTGCCAGCAGCCAAGGGGTCTCTCCTGAAGAGACCCAGTACTTC